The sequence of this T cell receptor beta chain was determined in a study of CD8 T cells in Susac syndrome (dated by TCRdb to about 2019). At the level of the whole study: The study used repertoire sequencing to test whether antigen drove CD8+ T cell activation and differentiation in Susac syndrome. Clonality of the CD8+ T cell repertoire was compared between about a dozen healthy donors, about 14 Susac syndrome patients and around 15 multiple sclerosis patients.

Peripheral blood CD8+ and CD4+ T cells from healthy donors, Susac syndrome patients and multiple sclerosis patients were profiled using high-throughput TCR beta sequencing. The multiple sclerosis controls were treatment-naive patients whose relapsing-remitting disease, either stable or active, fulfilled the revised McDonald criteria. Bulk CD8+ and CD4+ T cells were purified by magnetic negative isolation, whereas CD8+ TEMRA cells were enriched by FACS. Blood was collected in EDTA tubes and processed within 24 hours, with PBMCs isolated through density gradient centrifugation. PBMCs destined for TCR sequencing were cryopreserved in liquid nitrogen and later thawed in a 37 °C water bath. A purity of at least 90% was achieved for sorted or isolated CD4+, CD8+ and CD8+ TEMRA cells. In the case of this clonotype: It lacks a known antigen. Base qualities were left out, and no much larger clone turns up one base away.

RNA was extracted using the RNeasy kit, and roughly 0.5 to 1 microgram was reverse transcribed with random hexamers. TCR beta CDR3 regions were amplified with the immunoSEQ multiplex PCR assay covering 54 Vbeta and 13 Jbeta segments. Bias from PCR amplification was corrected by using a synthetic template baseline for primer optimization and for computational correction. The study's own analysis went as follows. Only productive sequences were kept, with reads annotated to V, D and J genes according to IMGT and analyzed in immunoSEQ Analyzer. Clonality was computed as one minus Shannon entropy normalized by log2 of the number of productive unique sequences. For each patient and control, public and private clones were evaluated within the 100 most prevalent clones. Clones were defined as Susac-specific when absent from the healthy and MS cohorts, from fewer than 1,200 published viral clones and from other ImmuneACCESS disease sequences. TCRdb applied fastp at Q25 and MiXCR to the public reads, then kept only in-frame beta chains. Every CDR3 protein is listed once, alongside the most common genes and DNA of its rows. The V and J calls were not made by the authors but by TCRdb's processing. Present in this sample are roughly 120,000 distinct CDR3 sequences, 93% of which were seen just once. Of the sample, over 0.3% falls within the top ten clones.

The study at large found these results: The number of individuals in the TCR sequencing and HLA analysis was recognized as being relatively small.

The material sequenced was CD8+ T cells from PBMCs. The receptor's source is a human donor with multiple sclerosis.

Here is the DNA: TGTGCCAGCAGTTTCCGGAACACCGGGGAGCTGTTTTTT. Its translation reads: CASSFRNTGELFF. In this chain, TRBV27 is recombined with TRBJ2-2; there is no confident call for the D gene. Based on the germline V gene (reference sequence), the CDR1 and CDR2 sequences are MNHEY and SMNVEV. The CDR3 measures 13 amino acids from cysteine to phenylalanine. The retained sequence is limited to the CDR3, 39 bases, with the frame set at the first base. V drops 3 bases and J drops 1 base, leaving 3 bases in between.